The clone carrying this T cell receptor beta chain was seen many times. Antigen unknown. The data originate from a study of regulatory T cells in long-lasting Graves disease. General study findings and limits: TRBV28, TRBJ1-2 and TRBJ2-5 emerged as the favored segments in persistent disease. Limited sample numbers may have lowered accuracy. With under 3,500 shared public clonotypes, persistent patients exceeded new patients, who shared just over 950.

Trimming shortened V by 0 bases and J by 2 bases, and 7 bases separated the two germline ends. The CDR3 has 14 residues. Germline V gives CDR1 SGHTA, CDR2 FQGNSA. Time point in this sample: persistent/refractory GD, antithyroid drugs over 5 years with positive TRAb. PBMC RNA served as the TCR library source. Graves' disease diagnoses used American Thyroid Association guidelines. The TCR beta library used iRepertoire HTBI primers with Arm-PCR amplification of CDR3. One entry per CDR3 protein, called by TCRdb with MiXCR from the multiplex PCR reads. The repertoire holds 300,000 to 400,000 distinct CDR3 sequences, with about 19% as singletons.

The source is a female donor with Graves disease. This chain joins TRBV7-2 and TRBJ2-5; no clear D. Sequencing used peripheral blood mononuclear cells (PBMCs), obtained when the disease was refractory, from a patient treated with antithyroid drugs. The CDR3 bases are TGTGCCAGCAGCTTAGCCTCCGGTCAAGAGACCCAGTACTTC. Translation gives CASSLASGQETQYF.